This T cell receptor beta chain was identified during a study of blood T cell repertoires in COVID-19. Study context: The United States, Italy and Spain provided the acute and convalescent COVID-19 samples. T cells, B-cell-depleted T cells, or PBMCs provided the cDNA or gDNA that served as material.

TCRdb's table, derived via immunoSEQ multiplex PCR, lists solely in-frame clones and lacks some. Counted here are tens of thousands of clones, approximately 79% occurring once; the ten biggest clones make up under 5%. Enrollment of patients from Seattle took place during active infection, with longitudinal follow-up. Trimming stripped 1 base from V and 7 bases from J, with 5 bases between. The CDR3 is 12 residues long. Germline V lookup: CDR1 MNHNS, CDR2 SASEGT. This chain uses TRBV6-1 with TRBJ1-5; D gene unclear. The origin of this receptor is an older man with COVID-19, enrolled during active disease. The sequenced material came from peripheral blood. CDR3 sequence reads: CASSEGGQPQHF. The CDR3, as DNA: TGTGCCAGCAGTGAAGGCGGGCAGCCCCAGCATTTT.